What follows is one T cell receptor beta chain and its context. This record belongs to a study of T cell changes during pregnancy in multiple sclerosis. Germline values: CDR1 MNHEY, CDR2 SVGAGI. There are 12 residues in the CDR3. V lost 6 bases and J lost 12, with 18 bases in between. Assay used: immunoSEQ multiplex PCR; TCRdb lists only in-frame clones, some missing. The data show tens of thousands of clones, with around 91% seen just once and under 0.9% held by the top ten. The clonotype comes from a female donor in good health, enrolled as a control in a pregnancy study. The chain recombines TRBV6-5 with TRBJ2-7; the D gene is possibly TRBD1 (7 bases). The material was peripheral blood, obtained in the third trimester of pregnancy. CDR3 amino acids: CASSFQGGGAYF. CDR3 DNA: TGTGCCAGCAGCTTCCAGGGGGGCGGTGCGTACTTC.